One sample yielded the 18 T cell receptor beta chains listed below, sequenced in a study of T cells in Graves' hyperthyroidism and ophthalmopathy. TCR beta CDR3 region amplification was performed from RNA transcripts. RT-PCR in the first round (using the HTBI primer set) targeted the TCR CDR3. One entry per CDR3 protein, called by TCRdb with MiXCR from the multiplex PCR reads. Among nearly 600,000 distinct CDR3 sequences, 12% to 15% were seen once, and the ten largest hold roughly 6.9%. The sequencing sample was made of blood. Every receptor here comes from a woman younger than 30 with Graves' ophthalmopathy.

The sample holds a few counts of this clonotype. The genes are TRBV30 and TRBJ1-3; D is unresolved. Germline CDR1 reads GTSNPN; CDR2 reads SVGIG (reference sequence). This CDR3 region has 14 residues. V lost 3 bases and J lost 0, with 9 bases in between. The CDR3, as DNA: TGTGCCTGGAGGCCCCCGAACTCTGGAAACACCATATATTTT. Encoded protein: CAWRPPNSGNTIYF.

This chain links TRBV11-3 with TRBJ1-5, with D possibly being TRBD1 (5 bases). The CDR3 extends over 16 amino acids. V lost 0 bases and J 4 bases, leaving 13 bases between the germline ends. CDR1 and CDR2 from the germline V gene are SGHNT and YENEEA. The CDR3 loop reads CASSLEGGCRNQPQHF. The CDR3 DNA follows: TGTGCCAGCAGCTTAGAGGGGGGTTGTAGGAATCAGCCCCAGCATTTT.

The sample holds many counts of this clonotype. J is TRBJ2-5 and V is TRBV6-1; 8 nucleotides agree with TRBD1. The CDR3 has 18 residues. Germline assignment: CDR1 MNHNS and CDR2 SASEGT. The J segment lost 3 bases and the V segment lost 7 bases, leaving 19 bases of the junction unmatched. The CDR3 DNA follows: TGTGCCAGCATCCTATGGTCTGGACAGGGAGTTCGAGAAGAGACCCAGTACTTC. It specifies CASILWSGQGVREETQYF.

This clonotype was seen only a few times. V gene TRBV12-3 or TRBV12-4 combines with J gene TRBJ2-7; D ambiguous. The length of the CDR3 is 16 residues. Trimming left V 2 bases short and J 2 bases short, with 16 bases between. CDR3 in amino acids: CASSLSYPPGTYEQYF. The CDR3 coding sequence is TGTGCCAGCAGTTTAAGTTACCCTCCAGGCACCTACGAGCAGTACTTC.

This clonotype was seen ten or more times. The V call is TRBV13, the J call TRBJ2-7; 7 positions match TRBD1. From germline, CDR1 is PRHDT and CDR2 FYEKMQ (reference sequence). CDR3 length equals 16 residues. V shed 1 base, J shed 1 base, and the junction held 7 bases outside the gene matches. The CDR3 reads CASSLEGGAGSYEQYF. CDR3 DNA: TGTGCCAGCAGCTTAGAAGGGGGCGCGGGTTCCTACGAGCAGTACTTC.

This clonotype was counted at least ten times. The V gene is TRBV3-1, the J gene TRBJ2-5; a weak D match, TRBD1 (6 bases). Germline V gives CDR1 LGHDT, CDR2 YNNKEL (reference sequence). The CDR3 is made up of 16 amino acids. Trimming removed 8 bases at V and 0 bases at J, with 19 bases between. The CDR3 spells CASRPLGRGYQETQYF. DNA of the CDR3: TGTGCCAGCCGTCCCCTAGGAAGGGGGTACCAAGAGACCCAGTACTTC.

The chain uses TRBV4-1 and TRBJ1-5; no firm D call. Trimming stripped 6 bases from V and 1 base from J, with 13 bases between. The CDR3 covers 15 residues. Looked up from germline, CDR1 is MGHRA and CDR2 is YSYEKL. CDR3 bases: TGCGCCAGCAGTAGAACTGCGGGGAGCAATCAGCCCCAGCATTTT. Protein product: CASSRTAGSNQPQHF.

This clonotype was recorded a few times. V usage is TRBV7-6 and J usage is TRBJ2-7; a weak D match, TRBD2 (6 bases). Germline-derived CDR1 and CDR2 are SGHVS and FNYEAQ. The CDR3 sequence is 16 residues long. V lost 1 base and J 0 bases, leaving 13 bases between the germline ends. CDR3 sequence reads: CASSLEIGTASYEQYF. The CDR3 coding sequence is TGTGCCAGCAGCTTAGAGATCGGGACTGCCTCCTACGAGCAGTACTTC.

With respect to this clonotype: An end of the junction does not agree with germline; a read error may underlie this. The gene calls are TRBV7-9 and TRBJ1-3, with D possibly TRBD1 on 5 matching bases. Per germline, CDR1 SEHNR and CDR2 FQNEAQ (reference sequence). The CDR3 sequence is 14 residues long. Here the CDR3 reads CASSPGTAGNAIYF. For the CDR3, the DNA is TGTGCCAGCAGCCCCGGGACGGCAGGAAACGCCATATATTTT.

This clonotype was seen at least ten times. J is TRBJ2-1 and V is TRBV27, with D perhaps TRBD2 (5 bases). The CDR3 has 14 amino acids. Trimming left V 5 bases short and J 8 bases short, with 16 bases between. Germline CDR1 is MNHEY and CDR2 is SMNVEV (reference sequence). CDR3 sequence (DNA): TGTGCCAGCAGTAGCACTAGGTCACTGCATGAGCAGTTCTTC. Its protein product is CASSSTRSLHEQFF.

The table lists this clonotype with many counts. The DNA for the CDR3 is TGTGCCAGCTCACAAGGACAGGGACCGGCGGCTTTCTTT. It is translated as CASSQGQGPAAFF. The V gene is TRBV18, the J gene TRBJ1-1, with TRBD1 matching 8 bases. CDR3 length equals 13 residues. The V and J ends lost 4 bases and 11 bases, in that order; junction bases with no gene match: 9. Germline V gives CDR1 KGHSH, CDR2 LQKENI.

At least ten counts were recorded for this clonotype. The chain combines TRBV4-3 with TRBJ1-1; D is uncertain. In germline, CDR1 is LGHNA, CDR2 YSLEER. The CDR3 is made up of 16 amino acids. Trimming stripped 0 bases from V and 0 bases from J, with 11 bases between. The CDR3: CASSQEVRRMNTEAFF. CDR3 DNA sequence: TGCGCCAGCAGCCAAGAAGTTCGGCGGATGAACACTGAAGCTTTCTTT.

This clonotype was detected a few times. V usage is TRBV24-1 and J usage is TRBJ1-5; 9 bases line up with TRBD1. From germline, CDR1 is KGHDR and CDR2 SFDVKD. CDR3 length equals 16 residues. V was clipped by 3 bases and J by 1 base; unmatched bases: 3. The CDR3 loop reads CATSDPGTGSNQPQHF. The CDR3 DNA sequence: TGTGCCACCAGTGATCCTGGGACAGGGAGCAATCAGCCCCAGCATTTT.

In its sample, this clonotype was seen a few times. This chain connects TRBV4-3 to TRBJ2-7; D uncertain. The CDR3 is 14 amino acids. Trimming took off 6 bases at V and 7 bases at J, with 19 bases between the two ends. The V gene's germline CDR1 is LGHNA and CDR2 YSLEER. CDR3: CASSVGWGSREQYF. DNA of the CDR3: TGCGCCAGCAGTGTTGGGTGGGGTTCTAGGGAGCAGTACTTC.

This clonotype was counted at least ten times. The chain employs TRBV10-3 and TRBJ2-7; tentative D call: TRBD2 (5 bases). Trimming left V 2 bases short and J 2 bases short, with 10 bases between. Germline values: CDR1 ENHRY, CDR2 SYGVKD. The CDR3 has 14 residues. CDR3 amino acids: CAISEEGSPYEQYF. The CDR3 nucleotides read TGTGCCATCAGTGAGGAGGGATCCCCCTACGAGCAGTACTTC.

This rearrangement joins TRBV11-2 to TRBJ2-3, with 7 bases aligning to TRBD1. CDR3 length equals 17 residues. Trimming cost V 4 bases and J 3 bases; bases outside gene matches: 13. Germline CDR1 is SGHAT and CDR2 is FQNNGV. CDR3: CASSSFTGTAQTDTQYF. In DNA form, the CDR3 reads TGTGCCAGCAGCTCTTTCACGGGGACAGCTCAAACAGATACGCAGTATTTT.

This clonotype was counted only a few times. This chain links TRBV28 with TRBJ2-6; 8 bases are a match to TRBD1. Germline V gene lookup returns CDR1 MDHEN and CDR2 SYDVKM. Trimming removed 6 bases from V and 4 bases from J; junction bases left unmatched: 5. There are 15 residues in the CDR3. This CDR3 reads CASRHGQGGANVLTF. The CDR3 region has the DNA TGTGCCAGCAGGCACGGACAGGGAGGGGCCAACGTCCTGACTTTC.

This clonotype was found many times. The chain recombines TRBV20-1 with TRBJ2-3, with a tentative D call TRBD1 (5 bases). The V end was cut by 7 bases, the J end by 2 bases, with 16 bases between. This CDR3 comprises 14 residues. Germline V gene data show CDR1 as DFQATT and CDR2 as SNEGSKA (reference sequence). The CDR3 DNA reads TGCAGTGGATATGGGGCCCCAGTCACAGATACGCAGTATTTT. Protein: CSGYGAPVTDTQYF.